The 17 T cell receptor beta chains in this list originate from one sample, sequenced in a study of shared T cell receptors in the human thymus. Some clones are missing from TCRdb's copy, which holds only in-frame ones; the method was immunoSEQ multiplex PCR. This sample carries hundreds of thousands of clones, around 87% of them seen once, and the ten largest clones take just under 0.0095%. These data were also filed under a second study, of human thymus T cells.

The material sequenced was thymocytes. The receptors originated from a boy under three years old with a congenital heart defect.

The chain has TRBV12-5 and TRBJ2-5; possibly TRBD2 for D (6 bases). Trimming pared 6 bases from V and 0 bases from J, leaving 11 bases between. The CDR3 has 14 amino acids. Germline CDR1 reads LGHNT; CDR2 reads FRNRAP. Here the CDR3 reads CASGTRGYQETQYF. CDR3 sequence (DNA): TGTGCTAGTGGAACACGGGGGTACCAAGAGACCCAGTACTTC.

This rearrangement joins TRBV28 to TRBJ1-2, with D hard to call. The CDR3 is made up of 12 amino acids. Trimming shortened V by 11 bases and J by 1 base, and 11 bases separated the two germline ends. Germline V lookup: CDR1 MDHEN, CDR2 SYDVKM. CDR3 sequence reads: CAAGRFNYGYTF. CDR3 DNA sequence: TGTGCCGCGGGTAGATTTAACTATGGCTACACCTTC.

This chain joins TRBV27 and TRBJ1-5; no firm D call. The germline CDR1 and CDR2 sequences are MNHEY and SMNVEV (reference sequence). With 3 bases removed from V and 3 bases from J, the gap between germline ends came to 6 bases. This CDR3 comprises 13 residues. Here the CDR3 DNA reads TGTGCCAGCAGTTTCTCCTCCAATCAGCCCCAGCATTTT. Its translation: CASSFSSNQPQHF.

The chain uses TRBV19 and TRBJ2-5; possible D gene TRBD1, 8 bases. V was cut by 1 base and J by 5 bases, with 20 bases left in between. The CDR3 totals 17 residues. Per germline, CDR1 LNHDA and CDR2 SQIVND (reference sequence). The CDR3 nucleotides are TGTGCCAGTAGTATAGCCTCCCGGACAGGGAGGGTGGAGACCCAGTACTTC. Encoded protein: CASSIASRTGRVETQYF. Together with reference TRBV19 and TRBJ2-5, the CDR3 gives the full variable domain: DGGITQSPKYLFRKEGQNVTLSCEQNLNHDAMYWYRQDPGQGLRLIYYSQIVNDFQKGDIAEGYSVSREKKESFPLTVTSAQKNPTAFYLCASSIASRTGRVETQYFGPGTRLLVL.

The rearrangement uses TRBV2 and TRBJ2-5, with 7 bases fitting TRBD1. V lost 7 bases, J lost 2 bases, and 7 bases stayed unmatched. This CDR3 comprises 14 residues. Germline V gene lookup returns CDR1 SNHLY and CDR2 FYNNEI. CDR3 nucleotides: TGTGCCAGCAAGATGGGACAGAAGCAAGAGACCCAGTACTTC. It specifies CASKMGQKQETQYF.

V usage is TRBV6-1 and J usage is TRBJ1-5; 9 positions match TRBD1. V shed 4 bases, J shed 6 bases, and the junction held 1 base outside the gene matches. Germline V gene sequence: CDR1 MNHNS, CDR2 SASEGT. This CDR3 has 13 amino acids. CDR3 bases: TGTGCCAGCAGTGGGACAGGGGCTCAGCCCCAGCATTTT. Translation: CASSGTGAQPQHF.

The rearrangement links TRBV6-5 to TRBJ2-1; 8 bases agree with TRBD1. Trimming took 3 bases from V and 6 from J; bases not matched to a gene: 1. This CDR3 has 13 amino acids. Looked up from germline, CDR1 is MNHEY and CDR2 is SVGAGI. The CDR3, as DNA: TGTGCCAGCAGTTATGACAGGGGCAATGAGCAGTTCTTC. Its translation: CASSYDRGNEQFF.

The rearrangement links TRBV27 to TRBJ1-1, with D maybe TRBD1 (5 bases). Germline CDR1 reads MNHEY; CDR2 reads SMNVEV (reference sequence). The ends were cut back, 8 bases at V and 0 bases at J, with 13 bases in the middle. The CDR3 runs 14 residues. The CDR3 sequence is CASGVGDLNTEAFF. CDR3 nucleotide sequence: TGTGCCAGCGGTGTGGGGGACTTGAACACTGAAGCTTTCTTT.

The chain is built from TRBV14 and TRBJ2-2; 8 bases agree with TRBD1. This CDR3 has 14 residues. Trimming at V came to 6 bases and at J to 5 bases, leaving 5 bases not matched to a gene. Germline CDR1 and CDR2: SGHDN and FVKESK. The CDR3 loop reads CASSPQGETGELFF. As DNA, the CDR3 is TGTGCCAGCAGTCCACAGGGGGAGACCGGGGAGCTGTTTTTT. Drawing the rest from reference TRBV14 and TRBJ2-2, the complete variable domain is EAGVTQFPSHSVIEKGQTVTLRCDPISGHDNLYWYRRVMGKEIKFLLHFVKESKQDESGMPNNRFLAERTGGTYSTLKVQPAELEDSGVYFCASSPQGETGELFFGEGSRLTVL.

The chain links TRBV19 to TRBJ2-7, with 14 bases fitting TRBD2. Germline loops: CDR1 LNHDA, CDR2 SQIVND (reference sequence). V lost 5 bases and J lost 7; bases outside the gene matches: 7. The CDR3 loop spans 15 amino acids. CDR3 nucleotides: TGTGCCAGTAGTGTGGGACTAGCGGGGGTCGAAGAGCAGTACTTC. Translation: CASSVGLAGVEEQYF.

In its sample, this clone was seen once. This chain connects TRBV19 to TRBJ2-1; a weak D match, TRBD1 (6 bases). Germline loops: CDR1 LNHDA, CDR2 SQIVND (reference sequence). V gave up 1 base and J gave up 9 bases, with 10 bases separating them. The CDR3 has 13 amino acids. CDR3 sequence reads: CASSIVRGSEQFF. The CDR3 DNA follows: TGTGCCAGTAGTATAGTTAGGGGGAGTGAGCAGTTCTTC.

Only one count was recorded for this clone. At one end the junction does not follow the germline gene, possibly because of a read error. The chain joins TRBV19 to TRBJ2-5, with 8 positions matching TRBD2. CDR3 length: 13 amino acids. Germline lookup yields CDR1 LNHDA and CDR2 SQIVND (reference sequence). This CDR3 is CARSSGASGTQYF. The CDR3 bases are TGTGCCAGGAGTAGCGGGGCTAGTGGGACCCAGTACTTC. The full variable domain, rest sourced from reference TRBV19 and TRBJ2-5, is DGGITQSPKYLFRKEGQNVTLSCEQNLNHDAMYWYRQDPGQGLRLIYYSQIVNDFQKGDIAEGYSVSREKKESFPLTVTSAQKNPTAFYLCARSSGASGTQYFGPGTRLLVL.

This clone appeared once. The rearrangement links TRBV19 to TRBJ1-5; TRBD1 matches at 9 bases. The germline CDR1 and CDR2 sequences are LNHDA and SQIVND (reference sequence). Trimming cost V 3 bases and J 0 bases; bases outside gene matches: 6. CDR3 length equals 17 residues. The CDR3 sequence: CASSMGTGLISNQPQHF. CDR3 nucleotide sequence: TGTGCCAGTAGTATGGGGACAGGGCTGATTAGCAATCAGCCCCAGCATTTT.

The genes are TRBV4-3 and TRBJ1-3; TRBD1 agrees at 9 bases. After removal of 0 bases from V and 6 bases from J, the junction contained 12 bases not matched to a gene. From germline, CDR1 is LGHNA and CDR2 YSLEER. The CDR3 runs to 18 residues. CDR3: CASSQDMDRGGDENTIYF. CDR3 bases: TGCGCCAGCAGCCAAGATATGGACAGGGGAGGGGATGAAAACACCATATATTTT.

The V and J genes are TRBV6-5 and TRBJ1-6, with D perhaps TRBD1 (5 bases). Germline V gives CDR1 MNHEY, CDR2 SVGAGI. The CDR3 is 15 amino acids. V lost 5 bases to trimming and J lost 8 bases, with 16 bases between them. In DNA form, the CDR3 reads TGTGCCAGCAGTCCGGGGCGGCGCGGGGATTCACCCCTCCACTTT. Protein product: CASSPGRRGDSPLHF.

J is TRBJ1-5 and V is TRBV4-2, with 8 bases identical to TRBD1. CDR3 length: 17 amino acids. V shed 5 bases, J shed 0 bases, and the junction held 9 bases outside the gene matches. CDR1 is LGHNA, CDR2 YNFKEQ, per germline. The CDR3 is CASSFGQGNNSNQPQHF. Here the CDR3 DNA reads TGTGCCAGCAGCTTCGGACAGGGCAATAATAGCAATCAGCCCCAGCATTTT.

This clone has more than one count but fewer than ten. This chain joins TRBV18 and TRBJ1-2; 8 bases map to TRBD1. Germline lookup yields CDR1 KGHSH and CDR2 LQKENI. The CDR3 has 15 residues. Losses at the gene ends were 6 bases for V and 4 bases for J; bases not matched to a gene: 10. The CDR3, as DNA: TGTGCCAGCTCTTCAGGACAGGGTATCTTCTATGGCTACACCTTC. Protein product: CASSSGQGIFYGYTF.